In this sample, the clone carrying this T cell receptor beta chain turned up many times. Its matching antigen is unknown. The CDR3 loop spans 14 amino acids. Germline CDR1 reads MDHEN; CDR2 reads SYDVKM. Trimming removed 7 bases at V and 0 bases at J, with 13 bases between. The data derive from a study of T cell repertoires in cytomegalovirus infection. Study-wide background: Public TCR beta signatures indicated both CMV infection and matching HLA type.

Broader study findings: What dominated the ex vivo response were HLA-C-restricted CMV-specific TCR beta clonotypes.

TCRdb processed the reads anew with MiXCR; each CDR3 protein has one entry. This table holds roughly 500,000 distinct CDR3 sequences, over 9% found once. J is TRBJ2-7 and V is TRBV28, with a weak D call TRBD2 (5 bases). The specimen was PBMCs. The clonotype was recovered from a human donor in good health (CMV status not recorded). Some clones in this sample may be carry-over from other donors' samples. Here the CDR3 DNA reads TGTGCCAGCACGGGCAATGAGGGCTCCTACGAGCAGTACTTC. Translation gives CASTGNEGSYEQYF.